This T cell receptor beta chain originates from a study of T-cell memory formation after mild COVID-19. The overall study: The TCR clusters were mostly specific to one donor. Study-level findings and limits: Day 15 to 85 contracting clones showed balanced CD4/CD8; day 15 to 37 expanders favored CD4+. Clones that contracted clustered mainly in CM and EM if CD4+ and in EMRA if CD8+.

The V end was cut by 1 base, the J end by 3 bases, with 21 bases between. This CDR3 has 18 amino acids. Germline CDR1 and CDR2: LGHDT and YNNKEL (reference sequence). This clonotype is a singleton in its sample. Its target is not known. TCR alpha and TCR beta cDNA libraries with sample barcodes and UMIs came from 5'RACE using constant-segment primers. TCRdb itself ran the 5' RACE reads through MiXCR, one entry per CDR3 protein. The repertoire includes 430,000 or so distinct CDR3 sequences, around a quarter of them detected once, and approximately 12% sits in the top ten. The clonotype originates from an adult woman who had mild COVID-19 (a few samples of this study predate the infection). Cell type and time point are not known. Sequenced sample: PBMCs or a T cell subset sorted from them (not recorded which). The chain is built from TRBV3-1 and TRBJ1-2; D is unresolved. As DNA, the CDR3 is TGTGCCAGCAGCCAAGGAACCCGTCTCGCTCGGAAGGACTATGGCTACACCTTC. It codes for CASSQGTRLARKDYGYTF.